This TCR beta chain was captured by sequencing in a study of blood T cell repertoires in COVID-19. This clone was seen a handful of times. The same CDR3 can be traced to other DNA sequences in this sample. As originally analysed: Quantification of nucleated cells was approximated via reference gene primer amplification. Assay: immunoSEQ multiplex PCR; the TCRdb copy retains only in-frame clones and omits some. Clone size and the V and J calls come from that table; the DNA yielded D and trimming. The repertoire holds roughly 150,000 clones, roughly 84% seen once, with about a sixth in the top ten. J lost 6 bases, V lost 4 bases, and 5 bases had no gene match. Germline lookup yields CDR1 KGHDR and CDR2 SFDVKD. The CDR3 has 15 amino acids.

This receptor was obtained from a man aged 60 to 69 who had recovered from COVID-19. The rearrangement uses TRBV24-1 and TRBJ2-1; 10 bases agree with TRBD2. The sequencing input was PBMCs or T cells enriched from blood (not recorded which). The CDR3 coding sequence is TGTGCCACCAGTGAACGGCTAGCGGGGGTCAATGAGCAGTTCTTC. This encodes CATSERLAGVNEQFF.